Shown below are 23 T cell receptor beta chains from a single sample sequenced in a study of blood T cell repertoires in COVID-19. Profiled with immunoSEQ multiplex PCR; TCRdb holds only in-frame clones, not every one. The sample consists of under 90,000 clones, over 65% of them appearing once. Sequenced material: peripheral blood. These receptors originate from a man aged 50-59 years with active or convalescent COVID-19.

The gene calls are TRBV6-1 and TRBJ2-3; 9 nucleotides line up with TRBD2. The V and J ends lost 2 bases and 0 bases, in that order; junction bases with no gene match: 6. CDR1 and CDR2 from the germline V gene are MNHNS and SASEGT. The CDR3 length is 17 residues. The CDR3 loop is CASSESLAGFSTDTQYF. CDR3 in DNA: TGTGCCAGCAGTGAAAGCCTAGCGGGGTTTAGCACAGATACGCAGTATTTT.

The chain employs TRBV7-9 and TRBJ2-6; D is unresolved. V was shortened by 7 bases and J by 0 bases, with 16 bases between the two germline ends. CDR1 and CDR2 (germline): SEHNR, FQNEAQ (reference sequence). This CDR3 contains 17 residues. The CDR3 here is CASTSGTRGSGANVLTF. Here the CDR3 DNA reads TGTGCCAGCACCTCCGGAACAAGAGGCTCTGGGGCCAACGTCCTGACTTTC.

This clone was found many times. The V gene is TRBV7-6, the J gene TRBJ1-2; weak D call: TRBD1 (6 bases). The CDR3 extends over 13 amino acids. V lost 1 base and J 8 bases, leaving 11 bases between the germline ends. Germline CDR1 SGHVS, CDR2 FNYEAQ. The CDR3 loop reads CASSLESRGGYTF. DNA of the CDR3: TGTGCCAGCAGCTTAGAAAGCAGGGGCGGCTACACCTTC.

The chain recombines TRBV30 with TRBJ1-2; a possible D gene is TRBD1 (5 bases). CDR3 length: 11 amino acids. The V end was cut by 5 bases, the J end by 5 bases, with 9 bases between. Germline loops: CDR1 GTSNPN, CDR2 SVGIG (reference sequence). The CDR3 nucleotides read TGTGCCTGGGAGCAGGGTTATGGCTACACCTTC. Its protein is CAWEQGYGYTF.

The V gene is TRBV7-9, the J gene TRBJ2-3; D perhaps matches TRBD2 (7 bases). The CDR3 runs to 16 residues. Germline-derived CDR1 and CDR2 are SEHNR and FQNEAQ (reference sequence). With 8 bases removed from V and 6 bases from J, the gap between germline ends came to 24 bases. CDR3 coding DNA: TGTGCCAGCGCGCCCGGGGGGCCCCCCCCACACGATACGCAGTATTTT. Its translation is CASAPGGPPPHDTQYF.

This clone was counted a few times. The CDR3 spells CSAGTGGYGYTF. In nucleotides, the CDR3 is TGCAGCGCGGGGACCGGCGGCTATGGCTACACCTTC. The chain couples TRBV29-1 to TRBJ1-2; weak D call: TRBD1 (5 bases). Per the germline V gene, CDR1 is SQVTM and CDR2 is ANQGSEA. There are 12 residues in the CDR3. The V end was cut by 7 bases, the J end by 4 bases, with 13 bases between.

The J gene is TRBJ2-7, the V gene TRBV18; D possibly corresponds to TRBD2 (5 bases). This CDR3 has 12 residues. Germline V gives CDR1 KGHSH, CDR2 LQKENI. V lost 3 bases and J 6 bases, leaving 9 bases between the germline ends. CDR3 loop: CASSPLAGEQYF. The CDR3 DNA is TGTGCCAGCTCACCCCTGGCGGGCGAGCAGTACTTC.

The gene calls are TRBV25-1 and TRBJ2-5; D may be TRBD1 (6 bases). Germline assignment: CDR1 MGHDK and CDR2 SYGVNS. The V end lost 3 bases, the J end lost 5 bases, and 16 bases lay between the germline ends. This CDR3 contains 15 residues. CDR3 nucleotide sequence: TGTGCCAGCAGTGAGGAAGGGGGAAGAATTGAGACCCAGTACTTC. Its protein is CASSEEGGRIETQYF.

The V gene is TRBV5-1, the J gene TRBJ1-1, with 8 bases that match TRBD1. This CDR3 is built from 13 residues. The trim removed 2 bases at V and 6 bases at J, leaving 3 bases unmatched. The V gene's germline CDR1 is SGHRS and CDR2 YFSETQ. The CDR3 DNA is TGCGCCAGCAGCTTATCAGGGGGCCCTGAAGCTTTCTTT. Translating it yields CASSLSGGPEAFF.

This chain links TRBV5-6 with TRBJ1-2; D uncertain. Germline loops: CDR1 SGHDT, CDR2 YYEEEE. The CDR3 has 15 amino acids. V gave up 4 bases and J gave up 7 bases, with 20 bases separating them. CDR3: CASSPGMGTMGGYTF. As DNA, the CDR3 is TGTGCCAGCAGCCCGGGGATGGGTACCATGGGTGGCTACACCTTC.

This clone was seen more than once but under ten times. The chain combines TRBV6-5 with TRBJ1-1; 10 nucleotides align to TRBD1. Trimming at V came to 6 bases and at J to 7 bases, leaving 5 bases not matched to a gene. Germline CDR1 and CDR2: MNHEY and SVGAGI. The CDR3 runs to 13 residues. The chain's CDR3 is CASRRDRGHEAFF. The CDR3 DNA reads as TGTGCCAGCAGGAGGGACAGGGGCCATGAAGCTTTCTTT.

The rearrangement links TRBV5-1 to TRBJ2-3; 12 nucleotides agree with TRBD2. V gave up 5 bases and J gave up 2 bases; unmatched junction bases: 3. From germline, CDR1 is SGHRS and CDR2 YFSETQ. CDR3 length: 15 amino acids. CDR3 DNA sequence: TGCGCCAGCAGGGCTAGCGGGGGGGTCACAGATACGCAGTATTTT. It encodes CASRASGGVTDTQYF. Using reference TRBV5-1 and TRBJ2-3 for the parts outside the CDR3, the full variable domain is KAGVTQTPRYLIKTRGQQVTLSCSPISGHRSVSWYQQTPGQGLQFLFEYFSETQRNKGNFPGRFSGRQFSNSRSEMNVSTLELGDSALYLCASRASGGVTDTQYFGPGTRLTVL.

The V call is TRBV5-1, the J call TRBJ2-1, with a weak D call TRBD2 (6 bases). Trimming left V 0 bases short and J 3 bases short, with 10 bases between. Per the germline V gene, CDR1 is SGHRS and CDR2 is YFSETQ. CDR3 length: 15 residues. CDR3 DNA sequence: TGCGCCAGCAGCTTGGGTGGGACTGGCTACAATGAGCAGTTCTTC. Residues: CASSLGGTGYNEQFF.

The chain joins TRBV23-1 to TRBJ1-2; TRBD1 matches 8 bases. TRBV23-1 is classed as an ORF, of uncertain function. The CDR3 is made up of 16 amino acids. The V segment lost 3 bases and the J segment 1 base; nucleotides outside the gene matches: 7. This CDR3 is CASSHYRDRCNYGYTF. The DNA for the CDR3 is TGCGCCAGCAGTCACTACCGGGACAGGTGTAACTATGGCTACACCTTC.

This clone turned up a few times. The V gene is TRBV3-1 (or the pseudogene TRBV3-2), the J gene TRBJ1-2, with no clear D. The germline V gene has CDR1 LGHDT and CDR2 YNNKEL (reference sequence). This CDR3 comprises 14 residues. The V end lost 4 bases, the J end lost 4 bases, and 13 bases lay between the germline ends. The CDR3 loop is CASSPREGTYGYTF. CDR3 DNA: TGTGCCAGCAGCCCCCGCGAGGGCACCTATGGCTACACCTTC.

V and J are TRBV5-1 and TRBJ1-2; tentative D call: TRBD1 (6 bases). The V gene's germline CDR1 is SGHRS and CDR2 YFSETQ. V was trimmed by 4 bases and J by 5 bases, leaving 33 bases between them. This CDR3 comprises 20 residues. CDR3 amino acids: CASSKGQVSLSGPRGYGYTF. In DNA form, the CDR3 reads TGCGCCAGCAGCAAGGGACAAGTAAGCCTGTCTGGACCGAGGGGATATGGCTACACCTTC.

The rearrangement uses TRBV4-3 and TRBJ1-1; D remains ambiguous. Per the germline V gene, CDR1 is LGHNA and CDR2 is YSLEER. With 3 bases removed from V and 5 bases from J, the gap between germline ends came to 4 bases. The CDR3 has 11 residues. The CDR3 DNA reads TGCGCCAGCAGCCACGGGACTGAAGCTTTCTTT. Encoded protein: CASSHGTEAFF.

This clone was seen only a few times. This chain connects TRBV7-9 to TRBJ1-1, with TRBD1 matching 9 bases. With 5 bases clipped from V and 4 bases from J, the junction kept 2 bases outside the gene matches. Germline V gene sequence: CDR1 SEHNR, CDR2 FQNEAQ (reference sequence). CDR3 length equals 13 residues. The CDR3 nucleotides read TGTGCCAGCAGCGAGACAGGGGGCACTGAAGCTTTCTTT. Translated: CASSETGGTEAFF.

The sample holds one count of this clone. V is TRBV6-5 and J is TRBJ1-1; D is unresolved. Deletions cut 8 bases from V and 11 bases from J, with 15 bases between. The CDR3 is 11 amino acids. Germline V CDR1 and CDR2: MNHEY, SVGAGI. The CDR3 DNA follows: TGTGCCAGCCGATCCAGACTTTGGGCTTTCTTT. It specifies CASRSRLWAFF.

The CDR3 DNA sequence: TGTGCCAGCAGCTTCCTACAGGGTCCCGGGGAGCTGTTTTTT. Translation gives CASSFLQGPGELFF. The chain combines TRBV9 with TRBJ2-2, with D possibly TRBD1 on 6 matching bases. Germline CDR1 is SGDLS and CDR2 is YYNGEE. The CDR3 is 14 residues long. V was trimmed by 4 bases and J by 6 bases, leaving 13 bases between them.

This clone came up a few times. V and J are TRBV7-9 and TRBJ1-6, with 7 bases lining up with TRBD1. This CDR3 spans 15 amino acids. Germline V gene lookup returns CDR1 SEHNR and CDR2 FQNEAQ (reference sequence). Trimming took 3 bases from V and 3 from J; bases not matched to a gene: 2. Here the CDR3 DNA reads TGTGCCAGCAGCTTGACAGGGAACTATAATTCACCCCTCCACTTT. Residues: CASSLTGNYNSPLHF. Looking up the rest from reference TRBV7-9 and TRBJ1-6 gives the full variable domain: DTGVSQNPRHKITKRGQNVTFRCDPISEHNRLYWYRQTLGQGPEFLTYFQNEAQLEKSRLLSDRFSAERPKGSFSTLEIQRTEQGDSAMYLCASSLTGNYNSPLHFGNGTRLTVT.

This chain joins TRBV5-1 and TRBJ1-1; D remains ambiguous. Germline V gene data show CDR1 as SGHRS and CDR2 as YFSETQ. With 4 bases removed from V and 1 base from J, the gap between germline ends came to 14 bases. The CDR3 extends over 15 amino acids. CDR3 loop: CASSPASRGNTEAFF. The CDR3 region has the DNA TGCGCCAGCAGCCCCGCGTCTCGTGGGAACACTGAAGCTTTCTTT.

The genes are TRBV4-2 and TRBJ2-4; possible D gene TRBD2, 6 bases. The germline gives CDR1 LGHNA, CDR2 YNFKEQ. Trimming took 4 bases from V and 6 from J, leaving 10 bases between them. The CDR3 contains 13 residues. In nucleotides, the CDR3 is TGTGCCAGCAGCCCGAGGGACTTAAACATTCAGTACTTC. As protein: CASSPRDLNIQYF.